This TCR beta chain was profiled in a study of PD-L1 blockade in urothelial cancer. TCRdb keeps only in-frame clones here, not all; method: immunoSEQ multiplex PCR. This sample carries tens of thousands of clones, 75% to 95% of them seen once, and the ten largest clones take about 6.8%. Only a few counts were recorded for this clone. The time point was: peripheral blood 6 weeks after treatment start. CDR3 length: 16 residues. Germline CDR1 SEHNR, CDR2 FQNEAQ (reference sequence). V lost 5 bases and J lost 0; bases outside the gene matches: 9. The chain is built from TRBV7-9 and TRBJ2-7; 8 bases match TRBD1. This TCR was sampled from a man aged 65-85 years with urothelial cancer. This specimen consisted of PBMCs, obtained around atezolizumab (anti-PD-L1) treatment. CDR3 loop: CASSGYRDRRSYEQYF. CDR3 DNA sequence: TGTGCCAGCAGCGGTTACCGGGACAGGCGCTCCTACGAGCAGTACTTC.